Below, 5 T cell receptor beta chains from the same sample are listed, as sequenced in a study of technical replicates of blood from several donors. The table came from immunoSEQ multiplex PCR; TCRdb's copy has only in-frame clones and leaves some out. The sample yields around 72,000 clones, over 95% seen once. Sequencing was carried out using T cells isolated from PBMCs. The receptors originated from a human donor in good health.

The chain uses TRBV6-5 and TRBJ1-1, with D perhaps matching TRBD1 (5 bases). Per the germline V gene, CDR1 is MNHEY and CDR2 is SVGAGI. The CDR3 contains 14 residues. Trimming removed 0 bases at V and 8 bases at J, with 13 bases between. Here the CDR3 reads CASSYSTASMEAFF. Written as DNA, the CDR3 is TGTGCCAGCAGTTACTCGACAGCTTCCATGGAAGCTTTCTTT.

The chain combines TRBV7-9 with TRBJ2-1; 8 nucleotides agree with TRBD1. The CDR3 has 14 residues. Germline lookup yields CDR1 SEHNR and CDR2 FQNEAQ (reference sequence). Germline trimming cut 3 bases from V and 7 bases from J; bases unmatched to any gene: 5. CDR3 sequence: CASSLDRVGNEQFF. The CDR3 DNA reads TGTGCCAGCAGCTTGGACAGGGTAGGGAATGAGCAGTTCTTC.

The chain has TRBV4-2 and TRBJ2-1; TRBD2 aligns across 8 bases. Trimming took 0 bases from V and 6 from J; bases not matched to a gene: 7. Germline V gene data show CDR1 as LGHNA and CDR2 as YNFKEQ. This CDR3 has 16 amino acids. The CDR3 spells CASSQDIAGLLNEQFF. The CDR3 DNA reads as TGTGCCAGCAGCCAAGACATAGCGGGATTGCTCAATGAGCAGTTCTTC.

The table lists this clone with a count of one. DNA of the CDR3: TGTGCCAGCTCCAGGACAGGGTCCGGCACTGAAGCTTTCTTT. Translation: CASSRTGSGTEAFF. The rearrangement uses TRBV6-6 and TRBJ1-1, with 8 bases matching TRBD1. The CDR3 spans 14 residues. V dropped 8 bases and J dropped 4; count of bases not matched to a gene: 9. Germline CDR1 is MNHNY and CDR2 is SVGAGI (reference sequence).

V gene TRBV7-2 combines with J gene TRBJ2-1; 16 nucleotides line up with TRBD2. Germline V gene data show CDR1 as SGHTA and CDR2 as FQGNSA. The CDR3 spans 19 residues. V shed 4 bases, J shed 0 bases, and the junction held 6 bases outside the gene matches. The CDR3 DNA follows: TGTGCCAGCAGCTGGAAGGGACTAGCGGGAGGGCGCTCCTACAATGAGCAGTTCTTC. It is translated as CASSWKGLAGGRSYNEQFF.